What follows describes a single T cell receptor (beta chain). Its antigen is not known. Generated by immunoSEQ multiplex PCR, the TCRdb table keeps only in-frame clones and is missing some. Among roughly 250,000 clones listed, more than 75% were seen once. CDR3 length equals 14 residues. Germline loops: CDR1 KGHSH, CDR2 LQKENI. With 7 bases clipped from V and 7 bases from J, the junction kept 5 bases outside the gene matches. These data belong to a study of cytomegalovirus exposure and HLA in healthy donors. The study, taken as a whole, reports: TCR beta chains numbering 164 were designated cytomegalovirus-associated. Most TCRs appeared rarely, but some public TCRs recurred in many donors.

The chain joins TRBV18 to TRBJ1-6; 9 nucleotides match TRBD1. The sequenced sample was PBMCs. This TCR was sampled from a young man in good health and CMV-seronegative. CDR3 coding DNA: TGTGCCAGCTTAGGGGACAGGGCCAATTCACCCCTCCACTTT. This translates into CASLGDRANSPLHF.